These T cell receptor beta chains were read from a single sample in a study of memory CD4+ T cells and cytomegalovirus serostatus. Sequenced by immunoSEQ multiplex PCR; TCRdb stores in-frame clones only, minus some. Among about 45,000 clones listed, less than 85% were seen once. The sequencing sample was made of memory CD4+ T cells from blood. These receptors all come from an adult in good health and CMV-seronegative. The CDR3 runs from the conserved cysteine through the conserved F or W. Fields, in order: CDR3 protein, CDR3 DNA, V gene, J gene, clone size, D gene. A D gene is named only where the DNA matches it firmly. Some rows have no size entry. The others give once, few or many, or a class for an expanded clone.

CASSVAGTSFNEQFF,TGTGCCAGCAGCGTGGCCGGGACTAGCTTCAATGAGCAGTTCTTC,TRBV9,TRBJ2-1,NA,TRBD2
CASSLDQGSEPQHF,TGTGCCAGCAGCTTGGACCAGGGGAGCGAGCCCCAGCATTTT,TRBV5-6,TRBJ1-5,NA,NA
CASSGTLNTGELFF,TGTGCCAGCAGCGGGACACTTAACACCGGGGAGCTGTTTTTT,TRBV27,TRBJ2-2,NA,NA
CASSDWDRYYEQYF,TGTGCCAGCAGCGACTGGGACAGATACTACGAGCAGTACTTC,TRBV21-1,TRBJ2-7,NA,NA
CASSTRTANQPQHF,TGTGCCAGCAGCACCCGGACGGCCAATCAGCCCCAGCATTTT,TRBV7-8,TRBJ1-5,few,NA
CAWSRDRAGGYTF,TGTGCCTGGAGTAGGGACAGGGCGGGCGGCTACACCTTC,TRBV30,TRBJ1-2,NA,TRBD1
CASSSRRLGEQFF,TGTGCCAGCAGCTCCCGTCGATTGGGTGAGCAGTTCTTC,TRBV11-3,TRBJ2-1,NA,NA
CAWDGKNTEAFF,TGTGCCTGGGACGGCAAAAACACTGAAGCTTTCTTT,TRBV30,TRBJ1-1,NA,NA
CASSQDFGELFF,TGTGCCAGCAGCCAAGATTTTGGGGAGCTGTTTTTT,TRBV14,TRBJ2-2,NA,NA
CASSRHPPAANEKLFF,TGTGCCAGCAGCCGACATCCCCCTGCGGCTAATGAAAAACTGTTTTTT,TRBV6-6,TRBJ1-4,NA,NA
CASSADAGGLPGYTF,TGTGCCAGCAGTGCCGACGCGGGAGGACTCCCTGGCTACACCTTC,TRBV6-5,TRBJ1-2,once,NA
CASSGLVEKLFF,TGTGCCAGCAGTGGACTCGTTGAAAAACTGTTTTTT,TRBV2,TRBJ1-4,NA,NA
CASSQVQETYSNSPLHF,TGTGCCAGCAGCCAAGTCCAGGAAACATACTCTAATTCACCCCTCCACTTT,TRBV4-2,TRBJ1-6,NA,NA
CASSSPNSRDTRTTGELFF,TGTGCCAGCAGCTCCCCAAATAGCCGGGACACACGGACCACCGGAGAGCTGTTTTTT,TRBV7-6,TRBJ2-2,NA,NA
CASSIEGAGGTFVEQYF,TGTGCCAGTAGTATAGAAGGAGCGGGGGGAACTTTTGTCGAGCAGTACTTC,TRBV19,TRBJ2-7,NA,TRBD2
CASSQDIALETQYF,TGTGCCAGCAGCCAAGATATTGCGTTAGAGACCCAGTACTTC,TRBV14,TRBJ2-5,medium-sized,NA
CASSHETSGVETQYF,TGCGCCAGCAGCCATGAGACTAGCGGGGTAGAGACCCAGTACTTC,TRBV4-1,TRBJ2-5,NA,TRBD2
CASSAILATQYF,TGTGCCAGCAGCGCTATCCTAGCGACGCAGTATTTT,TRBV7-9,TRBJ2-3,few,NA
CASSPHRLQETQYF,TGTGCCAGCAGTCCCCACAGGTTGCAAGAGACCCAGTACTTC,TRBV14,TRBJ2-5,NA,NA
CASSPQGVGANVLTF,TGTGCCAGCAGCCCGCAGGGGGTCGGGGCCAACGTCCTGACTTTC,TRBV7-9,TRBJ2-6,few,TRBD1
CAITWRDTDTQYF,TGTGCCATAACGTGGAGGGACACAGATACGCAGTATTTT,TRBV11-3,TRBJ2-3,NA,NA
CASSQVSTSDASTDTQYF,TGTGCCAGCAGCCAAGTATCAACTAGCGACGCTAGCACAGATACGCAGTATTTT,TRBV4-2,TRBJ2-3,NA,TRBD2
CASSLVSGNTIYF,TGTGCCAGCAGCTTGGTGTCTGGAAACACCATATATTTT,TRBV7-2,TRBJ1-3,few,NA
CASSLARVTGTGELFF,TGTGCCAGCAGCTTAGCGCGGGTGACAGGGACCGGGGAGCTGTTTTTT,TRBV7-8,TRBJ2-2,NA,TRBD1
CASSSRTYEQYF,TGTGCCAGCAGTTCGAGAACCTACGAGCAGTACTTC,TRBV28,TRBJ2-7,NA,NA
CASSLDGVGYGYTF,TGCGCCAGCAGCTTGGATGGGGTAGGCTATGGCTACACCTTC,TRBV5-1,TRBJ1-2,NA,NA
CASSPYAGAKNIQYF,TGTGCCAGCAGCCCGTACGCTGGAGCCAAAAACATTCAGTACTTC,TRBV5-6,TRBJ2-4,NA,NA
CASSPTSYEQYF,TGTGCCAGCTCACCAACGAGCTACGAGCAGTACTTC,TRBV18,TRBJ2-7,NA,NA
CASSVDPGTYNEQFF,TGTGCCAGCAGCGTAGATCCAGGGACCTACAATGAGCAGTTCTTC,TRBV9,TRBJ2-1,NA,NA
CASSFSDRLDTEAFF,TGTGCCAGCAGCTTTTCAGACAGGTTGGACACTGAAGCTTTCTTT,TRBV7-9,TRBJ1-1,once,NA
CASSLRLDSGGHTDTQYF,TGTGCCAGCAGTCTCCGACTAGATAGCGGGGGACACACAGATACGCAGTATTTT,TRBV28,TRBJ2-3,NA,TRBD2
CASSESWGNEAFF,TGTGCCAGCAGTGAAAGCTGGGGTAATGAAGCTTTCTTT,TRBV6-1,TRBJ1-1,NA,NA
CASRSTGHPNTEAFF,TGTGCCAGCAGATCCACGGGACACCCTAACACTGAAGCTTTCTTT,TRBV2,TRBJ1-1,NA,NA
CASTSGQSAFF,TGTGCCAGCACCTCAGGGCAGTCAGCTTTCTTT,TRBV6-1,TRBJ1-1,once,NA
CASSYAGELFF,TGTGCCAGCAGCTACGCCGGGGAGCTGTTTTTT,TRBV7-3,TRBJ2-2,NA,NA
CASSELKWGTEAFF,TGTGCCAGCAGTGAGCTTAAGTGGGGGACTGAAGCTTTCTTT,TRBV2,TRBJ1-1,few,NA
CASSLILGQGRGSPLHF,TGTGCCAGCAGCTTGATACTAGGACAGGGGAGAGGATCACCCCTCCACTTT,TRBV5-5,TRBJ1-6,NA,TRBD1
CASSEVENTEAFF,TGTGCCAGCAGTGAAGTAGAGAACACTGAAGCTTTCTTT,TRBV2,TRBJ1-1,medium-sized,NA
CASSLRGQSGIGTEAFF,TGTGCCAGCAGCTTAAGGGGACAGAGTGGGATAGGGACTGAAGCTTTCTTT,TRBV7-2,TRBJ1-1,NA,TRBD1